Below are 23 T cell receptor beta chains sequenced from a single sample in a study of tumor-infiltrating lymphocytes in primary liver carcinoma. Researchers generated TCR beta cDNA from around 510 ng of total RNA, relying on a constant-region primer. Nested multiplex PCR, run for three rounds with slightly modified ARM-PCR, yielded TCR beta libraries. Primers for the first two PCR rounds were TRBV1-TRBV30 forward primers and a C-beta reverse primer (about 11 cycles per round). TCRdb fed the multiplex PCR reads into MiXCR, producing one record per CDR3 protein. Seen here are around 40,000 distinct CDR3 sequences, approximately 73% observed once, and the top ten hold 15% to 20%. The roughly 19-32 mg bulk tissue piece was not sorted before simultaneous RNA and DNA extraction. The sample was liver tumor tissue from sampling region 2. The subset denotes: tumor region T2, inferior pole. The receptors originated from a man aged 35 to 55 with primary liver carcinoma and hepatitis B virus infection.

This clonotype was recorded only once. Being one base from a much bigger clone, this may be a read error. This chain uses TRBV18 with TRBJ2-6; TRBD1 matches at 8 bases. Germline-derived CDR1 and CDR2 are KGHSH and LQKENI. The length of the CDR3 is 16 residues. The V and J ends lost 4 bases and 4 bases, in that order; junction bases with no gene match: 6. The CDR3, as DNA: TGTGCCAGCTCACAGTCAGGGGGCGACGGGGCCAACGTCCTGACTTTC. This codes for CASSQSGGDGANVLTF.

Turning to this clonotype: A much larger clonotype is one base distant, so this may be a read error. The rearrangement uses TRBV5-1 and TRBJ2-1, with D maybe TRBD1 (5 bases). CDR3 length equals 13 residues. V was trimmed by 5 bases and J by 9 bases, leaving 15 bases between them. Germline V gene lookup returns CDR1 SGHRS and CDR2 YFSETQ. The CDR3 DNA is TGCGCCAGCAGACGAAACCTAGGGGTTGAGCAGTTCTTC. Its protein product is CASRRNLGVEQFF. The full variable domain, with the rest looked up from reference TRBV5-1 and TRBJ2-1, is KAGVTQTPRYLIKTRGQQVTLSCSPISGHRSVSWYQQTPGQGLQFLFEYFSETQRNKGNFPGRFSGRQFSNSRSEMNVSTLELGDSALYLCASRRNLGVEQFFGPGTRLTVL.

With regard to this clonotype: A read error may account for a junction end that differs from germline. The chain employs TRBV11-1 and TRBJ2-7; D perhaps matches TRBD2 (6 bases). The CDR3 spans 15 residues. CDR1 and CDR2 (germline): SGHAT, FQDESV (reference sequence). This chain's CDR3 is CATSLTGSGEYKQYF. The CDR3 DNA reads as TGTGCCACCAGCTTAACGGGATCGGGGGAATACAAGCAGTACTTC.

Worth noting for this clonotype: Being one base from a much bigger clone, this may be a read error. The J gene is TRBJ2-1, the V gene TRBV24-1; D is uncertain. Germline V gene sequence: CDR1 KGHDR, CDR2 SFDVKD. Trimming removed 4 bases from V and 15 bases from J, with 12 bases in between. The CDR3 sequence is 11 residues long. CDR3 region: CATSDPVNLFF. CDR3 DNA sequence: TGTGCCACCAGTGACCCCGTAAATTTGTTCTTC.

The V gene is TRBV7-2, the J gene TRBJ2-2; D tentatively fits TRBD1 or TRBD2 (5 bases each). There are 15 residues in the CDR3. The germline V gene encodes CDR1 SGHTA and CDR2 FQGNSA. The germline V and J ends were trimmed by 6 bases and 6 bases, with 17 bases remaining between them. Written as DNA, the CDR3 is TGTGCCAGCAGTCCTCGGGACGGGTCGGCCGGGGAGCTGTTTTTT. Translation: CASSPRDGSAGELFF.

As concerns this clonotype: Compared with germline, one end of the junction differs, possibly owing to a read error. The CDR3 region has the DNA TGTGCCAACAGCTCTAACGGGAACTCCTACGAGCAGTATTTC. Protein sequence: CANSSNGNSYEQYF. The chain recombines TRBV11-2 with TRBJ2-7, with D possibly TRBD2 on 5 matching bases. Germline V gene lookup returns CDR1 SGHAT and CDR2 FQNNGV. The CDR3 loop spans 14 amino acids.

Regarding this clonotype: The junction departs from germline at one end; a sequencing error may be responsible. The chain is built from TRBV10-3 and TRBJ1-1; perhaps TRBD1 as D (5 bases). The CDR3 length is 15 residues. Germline lookup yields CDR1 ENHRY and CDR2 SYGVKD. The CDR3 DNA is TGTACCATCAGTGACCTGCTTGGAGGGGACACTGAAGCTTTCTTT. This sequence encodes CTISDLLGGDTEAFF.

Only one count was recorded for this clonotype. The chain carries TRBV6-5 and TRBJ2-1; TRBD1 matches 9 bases. The germline V gene encodes CDR1 MNHEY and CDR2 SVGAGI. This CDR3 is 14 amino acids long. CDR3 region: CTNSLQGASNEQFF. CDR3 in DNA: TGTACCAACAGTTTACAGGGGGCGAGCAATGAGCAGTTCTTC.

A note on this clonotype: An end of the junction does not agree with germline; a read error may underlie this. The genes are TRBV28 and TRBJ2-7; no clear D. CDR3 length equals 13 residues. The germline V gene encodes CDR1 MDHEN and CDR2 SYDVKM. The CDR3 reads CAGSPYLGYEQYF. CDR3 sequence (DNA): TGTGCCGGCAGTCCCTATCTGGGTTACGAGCAGTACTTC.

About this clonotype: A read error may explain this, as a much larger clone is one base away. The V call is TRBV11-2, the J call TRBJ2-3; 8 positions agree with TRBD2. The CDR3 contains 16 residues. Germline loops: CDR1 SGHAT, CDR2 FQNNGV. The V and J ends lost 5 bases and 4 bases, in that order; junction bases with no gene match: 11. In nucleotides, the CDR3 is TGTGCCAGCAGCGCTGGTAGCGGGGCTAGCGCAGATACGCAGTATTTT. It specifies CASSAGSGASADTQYF. Together with reference TRBV11-2 and TRBJ2-3, the CDR3 gives the full variable domain: EAGVAQSPRYKIIEKRQSVAFWCNPISGHATLYWYQQILGQGPKLLIQFQNNGVVDDSQLPKDRFSAERLKGVDSTLKIQPAKLEDSAVYLCASSAGSGASADTQYFGPGTRLTVL.

Comments on this clonotype: Its ends do not fully match the called genes, so a read error is possible. The rearrangement links TRBV20-1 to TRBJ2-4; the match to TRBD2 covers 11 bases. The CDR3 covers 15 residues. CDR1 DFQATT and CDR2 SNEGSKA come from the germline V gene (reference sequence). The CDR3 here is CSVRDGVAGGFIQYF. The CDR3 coding sequence is TGCAGTGTTAGAGATGGGGTAGCGGGAGGGTTCATTCAGTACTTC.

With regard to this clonotype: No conserved phenylalanine or tryptophan ends this CDR3, so it is likely a read error. The chain recombines TRBV29-1 with TRBJ2-7; D is undetermined. The CDR3 is 16 amino acids. Germline CDR1 reads SQVTM; CDR2 reads ANQGSEA. CDR3 sequence reads: CSTMTSETGTPYKQYS. The CDR3 DNA follows: TGCAGCACCATGACATCTGAGACCGGCACTCCCTACAAGCAGTACTCC.

For this clonotype: At one of its ends the junction is not consistent with the germline gene, which may arise from a read error. The V call is TRBV6-1, the J call TRBJ2-1, with D perhaps TRBD1 (6 bases). This CDR3 region has 14 residues. Germline V gene lookup returns CDR1 MNHNS and CDR2 SASEGT. CDR3 nucleotides: TGTGACAGCAGTAGGACAGAGGCTGACAATGAGCAGTTCTTC. It translates to CDSSRTEADNEQFF.

This clonotype is medium-sized by share. This rearrangement joins TRBV6-1 to TRBJ2-1, with TRBD2 matching over 14 bases. V was pared by 5 bases and J by 8 bases, with 5 bases of the junction left unmatched. This CDR3 contains 15 residues. CDR1 and CDR2 (germline): MNHNS, SASEGT. CDR3: CASSPRTSGRHEQFF. CDR3 nucleotides: TGTGCCAGCAGTCCTCGGACTAGCGGGAGGCATGAGCAGTTCTTC.

This clonotype occurred a few times. The chain has TRBV20-1 and TRBJ1-2; D is unresolved. Germline values: CDR1 DFQATT, CDR2 SNEGSKA (reference sequence). V lost 6 bases, J lost 8 bases, and 16 bases lay in between. CDR3 length: 12 amino acids. CDR3 amino acids: CSARTALWGYTF. CDR3 nucleotide sequence: TGCAGTGCGAGGACGGCCCTATGGGGCTACACCTTC.

Comment on this clonotype: A much larger clone lies one base from this, so it may be a read error. This sequence joins TRBV30 and TRBJ2-5; the match to TRBD1 covers 9 bases. Germline CDR1 and CDR2: GTSNPN and SVGIG (reference sequence). After removal of 5 bases from V and 7 bases from J, the junction contained 8 bases not matched to a gene. The CDR3 has 13 amino acids. CDR3 protein: CAWDGQGLGTQYF. The DNA of the CDR3 is TGTGCCTGGGATGGACAGGGGCTAGGGACCCAGTACTTC.

This clonotype was seen a few times. The junction does not match germline at one end; this may be a read error. This sequence joins TRBV12-3 or TRBV12-4 and TRBJ2-7, with D tentatively TRBD1 or TRBD2 (6 bases each). The CDR3 totals 13 residues. This chain's CDR3 is CASRGGIRYERYF. The DNA of the CDR3 is TGTGCCAGCAGAGGGGGGATTAGGTACGAGCGGTACTTC.

As for this clonotype: The final CDR3 position lacks the conserved phenylalanine or tryptophan, pointing to a likely read error. The chain carries TRBV6-5 and TRBJ2-7; D is ambiguous. There are 13 residues in the CDR3. The V gene's germline CDR1 is MNHEY and CDR2 SVGAGI. The CDR3 DNA reads TGTGCCAGCGGTTACGGCACCACCTACGAGCAGTACCTC. Its protein is CASGYGTTYEQYL.

The V gene is TRBV5-4, the J gene TRBJ2-5, with D hard to call. The ends were cut back, 6 bases at V and 0 bases at J, with 6 bases in the middle. Germline CDR1 is SGHNT and CDR2 is YYREEE (reference sequence). The CDR3 runs to 12 residues. CDR3 in DNA: TGTGCCAGCACTATGGACCAAGAGACCCAGTACTTC. This translates into CASTMDQETQYF.

About this clonotype: A junction boundary mismatches the germline segment, possibly from a read error. The chain couples TRBV4-2 to TRBJ2-1; 10 bases are a match to TRBD1. The CDR3 runs to 16 residues. Germline CDR1 reads LGHNA; CDR2 reads YNFKEQ. CDR3 in DNA: TGTGCCAGCAGCCACGCTGGGGGACAGGGGTACAATGAACAGTTCTTC. Translated, it gives CASSHAGGQGYNEQFF.

Regarding this clonotype: The CDR3 end shows no conserved phenylalanine or tryptophan, and so a read error is likely. No DNA is shown, since the ends of the CDR3 on it are uncertain; the CDR3 is the one TCRdb lists. CDR3 amino acids: CSGGQEGYQYTEAFS. This chain joins TRBV29-1 and TRBJ1-1; the table's D call, TRBD1, was not checked against the DNA. The germline V gene has CDR1 SQVTM and CDR2 ANQGSEA. The CDR3 comprises 15 residues, both ends counted.

The genes are TRBV4-1 and TRBJ2-1; D gene ambiguous. CDR1 MGHRA and CDR2 YSYEKL come from the germline V gene. V lost 0 bases and J 2 bases, leaving 14 bases between the germline ends. This CDR3 contains 17 residues. CDR3 coding DNA: TGCGCCAGCAGCCAAGATCACCCTAGTAGTCCCTACAATGAGCAGTTCTTC. Translated, it gives CASSQDHPSSPYNEQFF.

With respect to this clonotype: At one end the junction does not follow the germline gene, possibly because of a read error. This chain uses TRBV5-4 with TRBJ2-2, with 8 nucleotides matching TRBD1. The germline CDR1 and CDR2 sequences are SGHNT and YYREEE (reference sequence). The CDR3 is 14 amino acids. For the CDR3, the DNA is TGTGCCAACAGCCCCAGACAGGGGCCCGGGGAGCCGTTTTTT. Its translation is CANSPRQGPGEPFF.